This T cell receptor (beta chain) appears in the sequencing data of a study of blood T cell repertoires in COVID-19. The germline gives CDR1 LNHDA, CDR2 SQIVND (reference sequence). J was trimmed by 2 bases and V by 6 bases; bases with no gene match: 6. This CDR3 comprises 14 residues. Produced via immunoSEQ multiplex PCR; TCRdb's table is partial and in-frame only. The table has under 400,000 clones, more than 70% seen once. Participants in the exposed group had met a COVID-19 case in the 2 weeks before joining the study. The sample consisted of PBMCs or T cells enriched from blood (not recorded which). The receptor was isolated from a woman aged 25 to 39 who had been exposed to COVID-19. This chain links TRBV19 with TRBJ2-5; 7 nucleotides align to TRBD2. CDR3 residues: CASRPGTTQETQYF. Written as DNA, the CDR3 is TGTGCCAGTAGACCCGGGACTACGCAAGAGACCCAGTACTTC. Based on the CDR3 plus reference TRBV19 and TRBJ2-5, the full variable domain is DGGITQSPKYLFRKEGQNVTLSCEQNLNHDAMYWYRQDPGQGLRLIYYSQIVNDFQKGDIAEGYSVSREKKESFPLTVTSAQKNPTAFYLCASRPGTTQETQYFGPGTRLLVL.